The present TCR beta chain was sequenced within a study of beta chain features in type 1 diabetes. Findings of the study overall: Type 1 diabetes patients had TCRB CDR3s that were shorter (moderately but significantly so) in all four CD4+ subsets.

This clone was seen a handful of times. Antigen specificity is unknown. The isolated RNA, all of it, was reverse transcribed, so expressed TCRB transcripts were what got sequenced. The assay was immunoSEQ multiplex PCR, and TCRdb's table has in-frame clones only and misses some. The sample contains approximately 150,000 clones, about 12% of which appear only once. Germline V lookup: CDR1 GTSNPN, CDR2 SVGIG (reference sequence). The CDR3 is 15 amino acids. Trimming removed 4 bases from V and 2 bases from J, with 17 bases in between. The V call is TRBV30, the J call TRBJ1-2; no reliable D call. The sequence was collected from a man in his late teens or twenties with type 1 diabetes. The sequencing sample was made of central memory CD4+ T cells from blood. Here the CDR3 reads CAWTRGLALNYGYTF. The CDR3 coding sequence is TGTGCCTGGACGCGAGGCCTCGCGTTGAACTATGGCTACACCTTC.